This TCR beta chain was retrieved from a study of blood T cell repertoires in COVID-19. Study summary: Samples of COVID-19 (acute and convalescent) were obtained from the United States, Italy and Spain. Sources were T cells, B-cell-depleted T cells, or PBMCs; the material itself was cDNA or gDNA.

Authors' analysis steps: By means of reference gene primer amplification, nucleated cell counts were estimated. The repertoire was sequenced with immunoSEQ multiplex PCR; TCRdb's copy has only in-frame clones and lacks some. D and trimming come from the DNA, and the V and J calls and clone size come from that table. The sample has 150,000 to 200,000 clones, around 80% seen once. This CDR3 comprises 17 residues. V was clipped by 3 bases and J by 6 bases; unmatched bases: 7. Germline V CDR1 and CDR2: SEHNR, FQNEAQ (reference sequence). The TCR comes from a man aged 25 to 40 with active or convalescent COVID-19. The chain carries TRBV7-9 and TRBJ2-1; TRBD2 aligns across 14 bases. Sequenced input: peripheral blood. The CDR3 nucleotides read TGTGCCAGCAGCTTTCGACTAGCGGGGGGGCTCTCCAATGAGCAGTTCTTC. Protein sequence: CASSFRLAGGLSNEQFF. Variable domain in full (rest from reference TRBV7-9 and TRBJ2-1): DTGVSQNPRHKITKRGQNVTFRCDPISEHNRLYWYRQTLGQGPEFLTYFQNEAQLEKSRLLSDRFSAERPKGSFSTLEIQRTEQGDSAMYLCASSFRLAGGLSNEQFFGPGTRLTVL.